These 32 T cell receptor beta chains were sequenced from one sample in a study of blood T cell repertoires in COVID-19. TCRdb's copy holds only in-frame clones and misses some; the assay was immunoSEQ multiplex PCR. The top ten hold 7.5% to 9% of the sample, which has 110,000 or so clones, roughly nine tenths seen once. Input material: peripheral blood. The receptor source for this set is a man between 65 and 85 years old who had recovered from COVID-19.

The rearrangement joins TRBV6-5 to TRBJ2-3, with D tentatively TRBD2 (6 bases). Germline values: CDR1 MNHEY, CDR2 SVGAGI. The CDR3 is 14 residues long. V lost 8 bases and J 1 base, leaving 13 bases between the germline ends. The CDR3 sequence: CASQRRGRTDTQYF. The CDR3 nucleotides are TGTGCCAGCCAACGGCGGGGACGCACAGATACGCAGTATTTT.

The chain has TRBV5-1 and TRBJ2-2; the match to TRBD2 covers 12 bases. Germline V gene data show CDR1 as SGHRS and CDR2 as YFSETQ. The CDR3 extends over 18 amino acids. The V and J ends lost 4 bases and 5 bases, in that order; junction bases with no gene match: 12. As DNA, the CDR3 is TGCGCCAGCAGCAGGACCCCCGGGACTAGCGGGTTGACCGGGGAGCTGTTTTTT. Encoded protein: CASSRTPGTSGLTGELFF.

This clone was seen a few times. The gene calls are TRBV7-8 and TRBJ1-3, with a weak D call TRBD1 (6 bases). Trimming shortened V by 3 bases and J by 4 bases, and 7 bases separated the two germline ends. Germline CDR1 reads SGHVS; CDR2 reads FQNEAQ. The CDR3 runs 13 residues. The CDR3 spells CASSLGTGNTIYF. The CDR3 DNA reads TGTGCCAGCAGCTTGGGGACAGGAAACACCATATATTTT.

This sequence joins TRBV18 and TRBJ1-1; D gene ambiguous. Germline V gives CDR1 KGHSH, CDR2 LQKENI. V shed 1 base and J shed 5 bases, with 14 bases lying between them. The CDR3 is 15 residues long. The DNA for the CDR3 is TGTGCCAGCTCACCACGTGGCGGGGTTGGAACTGAAGCTTTCTTT. It codes for CASSPRGGVGTEAFF.

CDR3 coding DNA: TGTGCCAGCACCCCGGGGGTCCTCTACGAGCAGTACTTC. Encoded protein: CASTPGVLYEQYF. The V and J genes are TRBV6-5 and TRBJ2-7; D is perhaps TRBD2 (6 bases). Germline CDR1 is MNHEY and CDR2 is SVGAGI. CDR3 length equals 13 residues. Trimming removed 7 bases from V and 3 bases from J, with 13 bases in between.

V gene TRBV6-5 combines with J gene TRBJ1-3; no firm D call. Germline lookup yields CDR1 MNHEY and CDR2 SVGAGI. V was trimmed by 6 bases and J by 0 bases, leaving 12 bases between them. This CDR3 comprises 15 residues. In nucleotides, the CDR3 is TGTGCCAGCAGCCTTAGCCACTTCTCTGGAAACACCATATATTTT. It encodes CASSLSHFSGNTIYF.

This chain connects TRBV29-1 to TRBJ2-7; TRBD2 matches at 9 bases. V lost 4 bases, J lost 2 bases, and 9 bases stayed unmatched. The germline V gene encodes CDR1 SQVTM and CDR2 ANQGSEA. The CDR3 is made up of 15 amino acids. The CDR3 region has the DNA TGCAGCGTTGCCGAAGGACTAGCGTCTGCCTACGAGCAGTACTTC. Translating gives CSVAEGLASAYEQYF.

The chain has TRBV2 and TRBJ1-6; perhaps TRBD1 as D (5 bases). V was clipped by 4 bases and J by 2 bases, with 9 bases between them. CDR1 is SNHLY and CDR2 is FYNNEI in the germline V gene. The CDR3 is made up of 15 amino acids. CDR3 sequence: CASSGGVTYNSPLHF. The CDR3, as DNA: TGTGCCAGCAGTGGGGGGGTAACCTATAATTCACCCCTCCACTTT.

The V and J genes are TRBV5-1 and TRBJ2-1, with 7 bases that match TRBD2. With V trimmed by 4 bases and J by 8 bases, 6 bases remained unmatched. The CDR3 spans 13 residues. Germline V CDR1 and CDR2: SGHRS, YFSETQ. Here the CDR3 DNA reads TGCGCCAGCAGCGCTGGGACTAAGCATGAGCAGTTCTTC. Its protein product is CASSAGTKHEQFF.

This clone showed up just a few times. The chain employs TRBV28 and TRBJ1-6; D is unclear. Looked up from germline, CDR1 is MDHEN and CDR2 is SYDVKM. The CDR3 is 14 residues long. V lost 3 bases and J lost 10, with 13 bases in between. CDR3 coding DNA: TGTGCCAGCAGTTTCCCGGAGGGTTGGTCACCCCTCCACTTT. It yields the protein CASSFPEGWSPLHF.

This rearrangement joins TRBV6-2 or TRBV6-3 to TRBJ1-2; 7 bases are shared with TRBD1. J gave up 4 bases and V 5 bases, and 7 bases lay outside the gene matches. CDR1 MNHEY and CDR2 SVGEGT come from the germline V gene. The CDR3 contains 14 residues. DNA for the CDR3: TGTGCCAGCAGTCCACGGGACAGATCCTATGGCTACACCTTC. It encodes CASSPRDRSYGYTF.

The chain joins TRBV7-2 to TRBJ1-5, with 8 bases identical to TRBD1. Germline V gene lookup returns CDR1 SGHTA and CDR2 FQGNSA. CDR3 length equals 13 residues. The junction had 0 bases not matched to a gene; V was cut back by 2 bases and J by 6 bases. The CDR3 protein is CASSLQGAQPQHF. CDR3 bases: TGTGCCAGCAGCTTACAGGGGGCTCAGCCCCAGCATTTT.

The CDR3 sequence: CASSRPGTGGNQPQHF. The CDR3 DNA reads TGCGCCAGCAGTCGCCCCGGGACAGGGGGCAATCAGCCCCAGCATTTT. This sequence joins TRBV23-1 and TRBJ1-5; 10 bases match TRBD1. TRBV23-1 carries the ORF label, with uncertain function. CDR3 size: 16 residues. Germline trimming cut 4 bases from V and 2 bases from J; bases unmatched to any gene: 5.

CDR3: CASSLQNTEAFF. CDR3 DNA sequence: TGCGCCAGCAGCTTACAGAACACTGAAGCTTTCTTT. V usage is TRBV5-1 and J usage is TRBJ1-1; D gene ambiguous. The CDR3 spans 12 residues. Looked up from germline, CDR1 is SGHRS and CDR2 is YFSETQ. Trimming took off 2 bases at V and 1 base at J, with 3 bases between the two ends.

The CDR3 protein is CAWRPRETTNEKLFF. The CDR3 bases are TGTGCCTGGAGACCCCGAGAAACAACTAATGAAAAACTGTTTTTT. The chain carries TRBV30 and TRBJ1-4; D gene ambiguous. V dropped 3 bases and J dropped 0 bases, with 11 bases sitting between them. CDR1 is GTSNPN and CDR2 is SVGIG in the germline V gene (reference sequence). The length of the CDR3 is 15 residues.

The chain is built from TRBV18 and TRBJ2-1; the D is unclear. CDR3 length: 15 residues. Trimming took 2 bases from V and 6 from J, leaving 14 bases between them. The germline gives CDR1 KGHSH, CDR2 LQKENI. CDR3 in amino acids: CASSPVSTSSNEQFF. The CDR3 DNA reads as TGTGCCAGCTCACCAGTAAGTACGAGCTCCAATGAGCAGTTCTTC. The full variable domain, with the rest looked up from reference TRBV18 and TRBJ2-1, is NAGVMQNPRHLVRRRGQEARLRCSPMKGHSHVYWYRQLPEEGLKFMVYLQKENIIDESGMPKERFSAEFPKEGPSILRIQQVVRGDSAAYFCASSPVSTSSNEQFFGPGTRLTVL.

This chain connects TRBV7-9 to TRBJ1-2; D unclear. The CDR3 loop spans 13 amino acids. Germline CDR1 SEHNR, CDR2 FQNEAQ (reference sequence). The V and J ends lost 1 base and 2 bases respectively, with 5 bases between them. CDR3 amino acids: CASSLVANYGYTF. The DNA of the CDR3 is TGTGCCAGCAGCTTAGTGGCCAACTATGGCTACACCTTC. Variable domain in full (rest from reference TRBV7-9 and TRBJ1-2): DTGVSQNPRHKITKRGQNVTFRCDPISEHNRLYWYRQTLGQGPEFLTYFQNEAQLEKSRLLSDRFSAERPKGSFSTLEIQRTEQGDSAMYLCASSLVANYGYTFGSGTRLTVV.

This sequence joins TRBV7-9 and TRBJ1-1, with TRBD1 matching over 8 bases. Trimming took 5 bases from V and 11 from J; bases not matched to a gene: 13. Germline CDR1 SEHNR, CDR2 FQNEAQ (reference sequence). The CDR3 is made up of 14 amino acids. This chain's CDR3 is CASSPRTGNIWAFF. The CDR3 coding sequence is TGTGCCAGCAGCCCTAGGACAGGGAATATTTGGGCTTTCTTT.

The V gene is TRBV5-4, the J gene TRBJ2-5, with 9 bases matching TRBD1. CDR1 is SGHNT, CDR2 YYREEE, per germline (reference sequence). The CDR3 is 14 residues long. V trimming: 0 bases; J trimming: 4 bases; junction bases outside the gene matches: 1. Here the CDR3 reads CASSLGTGAETQYF. The CDR3 DNA reads as TGTGCCAGCAGCTTGGGGACAGGGGCAGAGACCCAGTACTTC.

The V and J genes are TRBV9 and TRBJ2-7; D is uncertain. Germline V gene sequence: CDR1 SGDLS, CDR2 YYNGEE. Trimming cost V 1 base and J 1 base, with 9 bases left between them. The CDR3 extends over 14 amino acids. The CDR3 DNA follows: TGTGCCAGCAGCGTACAGGCACGATCCTACGAGCAGTACTTC. Residues: CASSVQARSYEQYF.

This rearrangement joins TRBV28 to TRBJ1-4; a possible D gene is TRBD1 (5 bases). Germline CDR1 is MDHEN and CDR2 is SYDVKM. With 6 bases removed from V and 7 bases from J, the gap between germline ends came to 15 bases. CDR3 length equals 14 residues. CDR3 bases: TGTGCCAGCAGCCCTCGGGGGTCGGTTGAAAAACTGTTTTTT. Protein product: CASSPRGSVEKLFF.

The chain joins TRBV5-5 to TRBJ1-5; possibly TRBD1 for D (6 bases). Germline CDR1 is SGHKS and CDR2 is YYEKEE (reference sequence). CDR3 length equals 17 residues. Trimming removed 0 bases at V and 0 bases at J, with 13 bases between. CDR3: CASSLADDRTSNQPQHF. As DNA, the CDR3 is TGTGCCAGCAGCTTGGCTGATGACAGGACTAGCAATCAGCCCCAGCATTTT.

The chain links TRBV28 to TRBJ2-7, with 9 bases fitting TRBD2. This CDR3 is 15 amino acids long. Trimming removed 3 bases from V and 3 bases from J; junction bases left unmatched: 6. Germline CDR1 is MDHEN and CDR2 is SYDVKM. CDR3 region: CASSFPAGGDYEQYF. The CDR3 nucleotides are TGTGCCAGCAGTTTTCCAGCGGGGGGCGACTACGAGCAGTACTTC. Full variable domain (rest looked up from reference TRBV28 and TRBJ2-7): DVKVTQSSRYLVKRTGEKVFLECVQDMDHENMFWYRQDPGLGLRLIYFSYDVKMKEKGDIPEGYSVSREKKERFSLILESASTNQTSMYLCASSFPAGGDYEQYFGPGTRLTVT.

The V and J genes are TRBV28 and TRBJ1-5; 9 positions match TRBD1. Germline V CDR1 and CDR2: MDHEN, SYDVKM. There are 14 residues in the CDR3. The trim removed 2 bases at V and 13 bases at J, leaving 9 bases unmatched. Here the CDR3 reads CASSLPGTGKSQHF. The CDR3 DNA follows: TGTGCCAGCAGTTTACCCGGGACAGGGAAGTCTCAGCATTTT.

V usage is TRBV7-9 and J usage is TRBJ1-5; D is ambiguous. Trimming removed 4 bases at V and 7 bases at J, with 8 bases between. The CDR3 length is 12 residues. CDR1 is SEHNR, CDR2 FQNEAQ, per germline (reference sequence). CDR3 in DNA: TGTGCCAGCAGCTACGGGGTCCAGCCCCAGCATTTT. This sequence encodes CASSYGVQPQHF.

Here the CDR3 reads CASSPPDRFNGYTF. The CDR3 DNA follows: TGTGCCAGCAGTCCACCCGACAGGTTTAATGGCTACACCTTC. The genes are TRBV28 and TRBJ1-2; possibly TRBD1 for D (6 bases). Trimming removed 5 bases at V and 6 bases at J, with 16 bases between. Germline V lookup: CDR1 MDHEN, CDR2 SYDVKM. CDR3 length: 14 amino acids.

This chain links TRBV10-3 with TRBJ2-3; the match to TRBD2 covers 7 bases. The CDR3 consists of 20 residues. With 4 bases clipped from V and 7 bases from J, the junction kept 26 bases outside the gene matches. CDR1 is ENHRY and CDR2 is SYGVKD in the germline V gene. The CDR3 DNA sequence: TGTGCCATCAGTGTTTGGTTTGGCATCTCCCCCGACGGCGGGAGCTATACGCAGTATTTT. Translated, it gives CAISVWFGISPDGGSYTQYF.

The chain has TRBV3-1 (or the pseudogene TRBV3-2) and TRBJ2-1; D is unresolved. CDR3 length: 15 amino acids. V lost 1 base to trimming and J lost 8 bases, with 15 bases between them. Germline V gives CDR1 LGHDT, CDR2 YNNKEL (reference sequence). The CDR3 loop reads CASSQGYASFDEQFF. The DNA for the CDR3 is TGTGCCAGCAGCCAAGGGTACGCGTCCTTCGATGAGCAGTTCTTC.

The gene calls are TRBV2 and TRBJ2-3, with TRBD2 as a possible D gene (5 bases). The germline gives CDR1 SNHLY, CDR2 FYNNEI. CDR3 length equals 12 residues. The V end was cut by 6 bases, the J end by 3 bases, with 7 bases between. CDR3 sequence (DNA): TGTGCCAGCAGCCTAGCAACAGATACGCAGTATTTT. Protein sequence: CASSLATDTQYF.

This chain connects TRBV29-1 to TRBJ2-2, with 13 bases fitting TRBD2. V gave up 6 bases and J gave up 4 bases; unmatched junction bases: 5. This CDR3 has 15 residues. Looked up from germline, CDR1 is SQVTM and CDR2 is ANQGSEA. The CDR3 loop reads CSVSTSGGSTGELFF. The CDR3 DNA follows: TGCAGCGTGTCGACTAGCGGGGGGTCCACCGGGGAGCTGTTTTTT.

The V gene is TRBV28, the J gene TRBJ2-3; D uncertain. CDR3 length equals 14 residues. Germline V gene data show CDR1 as MDHEN and CDR2 as SYDVKM. Trimming removed 1 base from V and 2 bases from J, with 7 bases in between. CDR3 in DNA: TGTGCCAGCAGTTTATACGGTAACACAGATACGCAGTATTTT. Its translation: CASSLYGNTDTQYF.

This chain connects TRBV4-3 to TRBJ2-1; D uncertain. Looked up from germline, CDR1 is LGHNA and CDR2 is YSLEER. This CDR3 is 15 amino acids long. V was pared by 0 bases and J by 2 bases, with 8 bases between. The CDR3 here is CASSQETRTYNEQFF. The DNA of the CDR3 is TGCGCCAGCAGCCAAGAGACACGTACCTACAATGAGCAGTTCTTC.